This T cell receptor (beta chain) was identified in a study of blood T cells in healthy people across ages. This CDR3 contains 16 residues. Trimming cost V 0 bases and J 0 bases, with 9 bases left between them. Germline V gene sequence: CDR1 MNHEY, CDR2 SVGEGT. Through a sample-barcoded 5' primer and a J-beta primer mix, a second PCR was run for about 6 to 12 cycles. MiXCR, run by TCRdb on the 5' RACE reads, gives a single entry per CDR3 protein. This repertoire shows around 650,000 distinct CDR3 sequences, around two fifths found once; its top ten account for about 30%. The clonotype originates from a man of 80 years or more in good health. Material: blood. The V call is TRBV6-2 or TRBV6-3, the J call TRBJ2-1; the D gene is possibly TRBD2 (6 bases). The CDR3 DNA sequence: TGTGCCAGCAGTTACTCAGGACTAAGCTCCTACAATGAGCAGTTCTTC. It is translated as CASSYSGLSSYNEQFF.